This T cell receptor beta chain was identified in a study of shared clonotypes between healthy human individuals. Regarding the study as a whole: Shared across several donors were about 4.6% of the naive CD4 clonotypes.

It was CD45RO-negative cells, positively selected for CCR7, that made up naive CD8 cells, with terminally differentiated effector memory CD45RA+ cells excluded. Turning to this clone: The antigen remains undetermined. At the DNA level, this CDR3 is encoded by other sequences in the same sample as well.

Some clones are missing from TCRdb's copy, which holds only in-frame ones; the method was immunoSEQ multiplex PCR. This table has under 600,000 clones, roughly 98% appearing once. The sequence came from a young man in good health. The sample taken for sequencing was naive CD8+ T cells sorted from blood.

The CDR3 loop is CASSSGQGTDTQYF. The CDR3 nucleotides are TGTGCCAGCAGCTCAGGACAGGGGACAGATACGCAGTATTTT. The chain recombines TRBV7-3 with TRBJ2-3; 9 nucleotides agree with TRBD1. Losses at the gene ends were 4 bases for V and 3 bases for J; bases not matched to a gene: 2. The CDR3 contains 14 residues. CDR1 is SGHTA and CDR2 is FQGTGA in the germline V gene.